Sequencing of this TCR beta chain was carried out in a study of blood T cell repertoires in COVID-19. Study context: The analysed material was cDNA or gDNA that came from T cells, B-cell-depleted T cells, or PBMCs.

Only in-frame clones appear in the TCRdb table, and some are missing; sequencing was by immunoSEQ multiplex PCR. The sample holds about 250,000 clones, approximately 84% seen once. Sequences were obtained from peripheral blood. The receptor's source is a person between 65 and 80 years old with COVID-19, enrolled during active disease.

The CDR3 bases are TGTGCCGCAGGGGTGAGGGAGCAGTACTTC. Its translation: CAAGVREQYF. This sequence joins TRBV27 and TRBJ2-7; the D gene is possibly TRBD1 (6 bases). There are 10 residues in the CDR3. V lost 11 bases and J lost 7, with 12 bases in between. In germline, CDR1 is MNHEY, CDR2 SMNVEV (reference sequence).